Given below is one TCR beta chain in context. Its antigen is not known. CDR3 length: 13 residues. V lost 2 bases and J lost 4, with 8 bases in between. The germline gives CDR1 SQVTM, CDR2 ANQGSEA. These data come from a study of OX40 agonist ivuxolimab in advanced cancers. Study-level information: Allowance was made for prior anti-PD-1, anti-PD-L1 or anti-CTLA-4 therapy, and 40% to 45% had some. Study outcomes and limitations: Clonal expansion among partial responders at 0.1-3.0 mg/kg ranked near the lowest. Expanded peripheral T-cell antigen specificity went undetermined.

Sequencing was performed with immunoSEQ multiplex PCR; in TCRdb, only in-frame clones are kept and a portion is missing. The sample consists of some 85,000 clones, roughly 84% of them appearing once. Sequencing used CD4+ or CD8+ T cells sorted from blood, obtained in a trial of the OX40 agonist ivuxolimab. V usage is TRBV29-1 and J usage is TRBJ2-2; D remains ambiguous. The clonotype originates from an adult with an advanced solid tumor such as melanoma, head and neck, liver or kidney cancer. As DNA, the CDR3 is TGCAGCGTTGAAAAGCGCGGCACCGGGGAGCTGTTTTTT. Translating it yields CSVEKRGTGELFF.